The sequence of this T cell receptor (beta chain) was determined in a study of shared clonotypes between healthy human individuals. Every one of the donors was a Caucasian adult that lived in Nashville, Tennessee. The split of CD4+ cells yielded CD45RA+ naive and CD45RA-negative memory subsets. Profiling relied on immunoSEQ multiplex PCR, and the TCRdb table lists in-frame clones only, not all of them. The data contain about 2.4 million clones, under 95% of them seen just once; the ten biggest clones take up approximately 0.36%. Findings and limits, study-wide: The expectation was that sequencing depth would affect clonotype sharing among donors. Sharing across four donors was highest in naive CD4 (around 5%) and lowest in memory CD8 (roughly 0.4%).

A remark on this clone: Its target is unknown.

V lost 5 bases, J lost 1 base, and 6 bases stayed unmatched. CDR3 size: 16 residues. Germline-derived CDR1 and CDR2 are LNHNV and YYDKDF (reference sequence). Sequencing was performed on naive CD4+ T cells from PBMCs. Subset of the sample: CD45RA+ positively selected. V gene TRBV15 combines with J gene TRBJ2-2, with 8 bases identical to TRBD1. The source of this sequence is a man between 18 and 29 years old in good health. Some clones in this sample may be carry-over from other donors' samples. The CDR3 is CATSRQGQENTGELFF. The CDR3 coding sequence is TGTGCCACCAGCCGACAGGGACAGGAGAACACCGGGGAGCTGTTTTTT.